What follows are 29 T cell receptor beta chains derived from one specimen sequenced in a study of radiotherapy plus CTLA-4 blockade in lung cancer. Sequencing was performed with immunoSEQ multiplex PCR; in TCRdb, only in-frame clones are kept and a portion is missing. The sample gives some 49,000 clones, about 88% of which show up once; around 30% is in the top ten. Sequenced here: peripheral blood, sampled from a patient treated with radiotherapy plus ipilimumab. The receptor set was obtained from a human donor with non-small cell lung cancer whose response to radiotherapy plus ipilimumab could not be evaluated.

The chain uses TRBV7-2 and TRBJ1-1; no definite D call. Trimming cost V 2 bases and J 3 bases, with 13 bases left between them. The germline V gene encodes CDR1 SGHTA and CDR2 FQGNSA. This CDR3 comprises 15 residues. CDR3: CASSLFLQVYTEAFF. Here the CDR3 DNA reads TGTGCCAGCAGCTTATTTCTGCAGGTATACACTGAAGCTTTCTTT.

V is TRBV15 and J is TRBJ2-3; the match to TRBD1 covers 12 bases. The V segment lost 8 bases and the J segment 6 bases; nucleotides outside the gene matches: 6. CDR1 is LNHNV and CDR2 is YYDKDF in the germline V gene (reference sequence). There are 14 residues in the CDR3. CDR3 nucleotides: TGTGCCACCGGCGGGGACAGGGGGCGGGATACGCAGTATTTT. Residues: CATGGDRGRDTQYF.

V is TRBV25-1 and J is TRBJ2-5, with 9 nucleotides matching TRBD2. J lost 2 bases, V lost 7 bases, and 8 bases had no gene match. CDR3 length equals 15 residues. The germline CDR1 and CDR2 sequences are MGHDK and SYGVNS. CDR3 nucleotide sequence: TGTGCCAGCAATGACCAGCGGGAGGAGCAAGAGACCCAGTACTTC. Translated, it gives CASNDQREEQETQYF.

The J gene is TRBJ2-5, the V gene TRBV5-1; TRBD1 agrees at 7 bases. The DNA end is more similar to TRBJ2-7, so the J call may be wrong. The CDR3 runs 12 residues. The germline V gene encodes CDR1 SGHRS and CDR2 YFSETQ. The CDR3 reads CASSFSGGEQYF. CDR3 nucleotide sequence: TGCGCCAGCAGCTTTTCAGGGGGCGAGCAGTACTTC.

This chain joins TRBV9 and TRBJ2-3; 7 bases fit TRBD1. The CDR3 loop spans 16 amino acids. CDR1 is SGDLS and CDR2 is YYNGEE in the germline V gene. Trimming took 5 bases from V and 1 from J; bases not matched to a gene: 10. Written as DNA, the CDR3 is TGTGCCAGCAGTGATGGGGGACAGTTACGCACAGATACGCAGTATTTT. It encodes CASSDGGQLRTDTQYF.

This chain connects TRBV6-1 to TRBJ1-5; 10 bases fit TRBD1. V lost 6 bases, J lost 5 bases, and 4 bases stayed unmatched. This CDR3 is built from 14 residues. Germline CDR1 and CDR2: MNHNS and SASEGT. This CDR3 is CASSSDRGDQPQHF. DNA for the CDR3: TGTGCCAGCAGCTCGGACAGGGGGGATCAGCCCCAGCATTTT.

The rearrangement uses TRBV28 and TRBJ1-2, with 8 bases aligning to TRBD1. There are 16 residues in the CDR3. With V trimmed by 3 bases and J by 6 bases, 12 bases remained unmatched. CDR1 and CDR2 (germline): MDHEN, SYDVKM. The CDR3 here is CASSLGLNTGGNGYTF. CDR3 coding DNA: TGTGCCAGCAGTTTGGGTCTCAACACAGGGGGTAATGGCTACACCTTC.

This chain connects TRBV11-2 to TRBJ1-6; TRBD1 aligns across 7 bases. Germline CDR1 reads SGHAT; CDR2 reads FQNNGV. J was trimmed by 7 bases and V by 5 bases; bases with no gene match: 5. The CDR3 has 14 amino acids. CDR3 nucleotides: TGTGCCAGCAGCCAGCGACAGGGAAATTCACCCCTCCACTTT. Translation gives CASSQRQGNSPLHF. The variable domain in full, completed from reference TRBV11-2 and TRBJ1-6, reads EAGVAQSPRYKIIEKRQSVAFWCNPISGHATLYWYQQILGQGPKLLIQFQNNGVVDDSQLPKDRFSAERLKGVDSTLKIQPAKLEDSAVYLCASSQRQGNSPLHFGNGTRLTVT.

The rearrangement uses TRBV11-3 and TRBJ2-3; 7 nucleotides match TRBD2. The V gene's germline CDR1 is SGHNT and CDR2 YENEEA. J lost 2 bases, V lost 6 bases, and 14 bases had no gene match. The CDR3 extends over 17 amino acids. The CDR3 DNA follows: TGTGCCAGCAGTTCCGGACTAGTAGCCGAACACACAGATACGCAGTATTTT. It yields the protein CASSSGLVAEHTDTQYF. The full variable domain, with the rest looked up from reference TRBV11-3 and TRBJ2-3, is EAGVVQSPRYKIIEKKQPVAFWCNPISGHNTLYWYLQNLGQGPELLIRYENEEAVDDSQLPKDRFSAERLKGVDSTLKIQPAELGDSAVYLCASSSGLVAEHTDTQYFGPGTRLTVL.

The chain is built from TRBV11-2 and TRBJ2-7, with 8 bases fitting TRBD1. The CDR3 consists of 14 residues. J gave up 2 bases and V 8 bases, and 8 bases lay outside the gene matches. Germline V gene data show CDR1 as SGHAT and CDR2 as FQNNGV. This CDR3 is CASFPGGVPYEQYF. DNA of the CDR3: TGTGCCAGCTTTCCAGGGGGCGTCCCCTACGAGCAGTACTTC.

This sequence joins TRBV11-1 and TRBJ1-3; D not certain. Per the germline V gene, CDR1 is SGHAT and CDR2 is FQDESV (reference sequence). CDR3 size: 14 residues. The V end was cut by 4 bases, the J end by 0 bases, with 7 bases between. Written as DNA, the CDR3 is TGTGCCAGCAGCTGGGCGTCCTCTGGAAACACCATATATTTT. This gives the protein CASSWASSGNTIYF.

The chain joins TRBV7-2 to TRBJ2-7; 14 bases map to TRBD2. J gave up 7 bases and V 2 bases, and 1 base lay outside the gene matches. This CDR3 contains 14 residues. Germline CDR1 and CDR2: SGHTA and FQGNSA. The CDR3 here is CASSLRLAGGEQYF. The CDR3 nucleotides are TGTGCCAGCAGCTTACGACTAGCGGGGGGGGAGCAGTACTTC.

The count of this clone is one. The J gene is TRBJ1-3, the V gene TRBV4-2; possible D gene TRBD1, 6 bases. Germline V CDR1 and CDR2: LGHNA, YNFKEQ. Trimming cost V 0 bases and J 3 bases, with 9 bases left between them. The CDR3 is 15 residues long. CDR3 bases: TGTGCCAGCAGCCAAGATGTCAGGGGTGGAAACACCATATATTTT. Translation gives CASSQDVRGGNTIYF.

The chain is built from TRBV5-8 and TRBJ1-1, with D possibly matching TRBD1 (5 bases). V dropped 3 bases and J dropped 0 bases, with 6 bases sitting between them. The germline gives CDR1 SGHTS, CDR2 YDEGEE. This CDR3 region has 13 residues. CDR3 amino acids: CASSWGLNTEAFF. The CDR3 nucleotides read TGTGCCAGCAGCTGGGGCCTGAACACTGAAGCTTTCTTT.

The chain combines TRBV28 with TRBJ1-2; D is unresolved. CDR3 length equals 12 residues. The germline CDR1 and CDR2 sequences are MDHEN and SYDVKM. Trimming removed 8 bases at V and 2 bases at J, with 9 bases between. CDR3 DNA: TGTGCCAGCGGACTTAGAAACTATGGCTACACCTTC. Amino acids: CASGLRNYGYTF.

This clone was seen only once. V is TRBV25-1 and J is TRBJ2-5; 9 positions match TRBD1. The CDR3 is made up of 16 amino acids. J gave up 5 bases and V 5 bases, and 12 bases lay outside the gene matches. Germline lookup yields CDR1 MGHDK and CDR2 SYGVNS. The CDR3 nucleotides read TGTGCCAGCAGTCCTCCCGGACAGGGGCGGGTGGAGACCCAGTACTTC. Translated, it gives CASSPPGQGRVETQYF.

This chain connects TRBV7-2 to TRBJ2-7; maybe TRBD1 (5 bases). Germline CDR1 is SGHTA and CDR2 is FQGNSA. The CDR3 is 14 residues long. With 1 base removed from V and 6 bases from J, the gap between germline ends came to 13 bases. The CDR3 region is CASSLGAGLGEQYF. CDR3 DNA sequence: TGTGCCAGCAGCTTAGGGGCAGGGCTGGGCGAGCAGTACTTC. Full variable domain (missing parts from reference TRBV7-2 and TRBJ2-7): GAGVSQSPSNKVTEKGKDVELRCDPISGHTALYWYRQSLGQGLEFLIYFQGNSAPDKSGLPSDRFSAERTGGSVSTLTIQRTQQEDSAVYLCASSLGAGLGEQYFGPGTRLTVT.

The V gene is TRBV4-1, the J gene TRBJ2-1; D might be TRBD1 (6 bases). There are 16 residues in the CDR3. Germline loops: CDR1 MGHRA, CDR2 YSYEKL. Trimming took off 0 bases at V and 2 bases at J, with 11 bases between the two ends. The CDR3 coding sequence is TGCGCCAGCAGCCAAGAATGGACAGCTACCTACAATGAGCAGTTCTTC. This sequence encodes CASSQEWTATYNEQFF.

The rearrangement joins TRBV19 to TRBJ2-1, with 10 bases matching TRBD2. Germline V gene sequence: CDR1 LNHDA, CDR2 SQIVND (reference sequence). The CDR3 extends over 20 amino acids. J lost 0 bases, V lost 3 bases, and 14 bases had no gene match. The CDR3 protein is CASSIGWSSGSVSSYNEQFF. DNA for the CDR3: TGTGCCAGTAGTATCGGTTGGTCTAGCGGGAGTGTAAGCTCCTACAATGAGCAGTTCTTC.

This clone was picked up one time. This chain links TRBV28 with TRBJ1-2, with TRBD1 identical over 11 bases. V shed 3 bases, J shed 5 bases, and the junction held 8 bases outside the gene matches. Germline V gives CDR1 MDHEN, CDR2 SYDVKM. The CDR3 contains 16 residues. CDR3 DNA sequence: TGTGCCAGCAGTTTCCATGGACAGGGGGCGCGGTATGGCTACACCTTC. It translates to CASSFHGQGARYGYTF.

Comments on this clone: One end of the junction varies from germline; a read error may be responsible. V gene TRBV27 combines with J gene TRBJ2-7; possibly TRBD2 for D (5 bases). CDR3 length equals 13 residues. Germline V gene sequence: CDR1 MNHEY, CDR2 SMNVEV (reference sequence). Here the CDR3 reads CASRSLANYGQYF. In DNA, the CDR3 is TGTGCCAGCAGGTCTCTAGCTAACTACGGGCAGTACTTC.

The rearrangement joins TRBV13 to TRBJ2-3; 14 positions agree with TRBD2. The V gene end was trimmed by 5 bases and the J gene end by 4 bases; junction bases not matched to a gene: 8. The V gene's germline CDR1 is PRHDT and CDR2 FYEKMQ (reference sequence). The CDR3 covers 17 residues. CDR3 in DNA: TGTGCCAGCAGCGAGAGGACTAGCGGGAGGCACGCAGATACGCAGTATTTT. Translating it yields CASSERTSGRHADTQYF. The full variable domain, its missing parts supplied by reference TRBV13 and TRBJ2-3, is AAGVIQSPRHLIKEKRETATLKCYPIPRHDTVYWYQQGPGQDPQFLISFYEKMQSDKGSIPDRFSAQQFSDYHSELNMSSLELGDSALYFCASSERTSGRHADTQYFGPGTRLTVL.

This chain joins TRBV7-6 and TRBJ2-2; 7 nucleotides align to TRBD2. Germline-derived CDR1 and CDR2 are SGHVS and FNYEAQ. The CDR3 spans 17 residues. J lost 1 base, V lost 1 base, and 6 bases had no gene match. CDR3 amino acids: CASSLGVGGGNTGELFF. CDR3 sequence (DNA): TGTGCCAGCAGCTTAGGGGTTGGCGGGGGGAACACCGGGGAGCTGTTTTTT. Looking up the rest from reference TRBV7-6 and TRBJ2-2 gives the full variable domain: GAGVSQSPRYKVTKRGQDVALRCDPISGHVSLYWYRQALGQGPEFLTYFNYEAQQDKSGLPNDRFSAERPEGSISTLTIQRTEQRDSAMYRCASSLGVGGGNTGELFFGEGSRLTVL.

As DNA, the CDR3 is TGTGCCAGCAGCCCCCTCGCCACCGGTAGCAATGAGCAGTTCTTC. Translating it yields CASSPLATGSNEQFF. The rearrangement links TRBV5-6 to TRBJ2-1, with D hard to call. Looked up from germline, CDR1 is SGHDT and CDR2 is YYEEEE. The length of the CDR3 is 15 residues. V lost 4 bases to trimming and J lost 6 bases, with 17 bases between them.

Comment on this clone: The same CDR3 also results from other DNA sequences found in this sample. The chain carries TRBV30 and TRBJ1-4; TRBD1 is a possible D gene (6 bases). Deletions cut 3 bases from V and 6 bases from J, with 17 bases between. This CDR3 comprises 15 residues. The germline V gene has CDR1 GTSNPN and CDR2 SVGIG (reference sequence). As DNA, the CDR3 is TGTGCCTGGAGCACTCAACAGGGCTCGCATGAAAAACTGTTTTTT. Translating it yields CAWSTQQGSHEKLFF.

This clone was observed a few times. The J gene is TRBJ1-2, the V gene TRBV29-1; tentatively, D is TRBD1 (6 bases). V was trimmed by 8 bases and J by 8 bases, leaving 15 bases between them. Germline V gene data show CDR1 as SQVTM and CDR2 as ANQGSEA. This CDR3 spans 11 amino acids. The CDR3 nucleotides read TGCAGCCTCCGAGGGGGAGACGGCTACACCTTC. Protein sequence: CSLRGGDGYTF. Supplemented by reference TRBV29-1 and TRBJ1-2, the full variable domain reads SAVISQKPSRDICQRGTSLTIQCQVDSQVTMMFWYRQQPGQSLTLIATANQGSEATYESGFVIDKFPISRPNLTFSTLTVSNMSPEDSSIYLCSLRGGDGYTFGSGTRLTVV.

This clone appeared a few times. V and J are TRBV28 and TRBJ1-4; 10 bases match TRBD1. The V and J ends lost 10 bases and 7 bases, in that order; junction bases with no gene match: 12. The germline gives CDR1 MDHEN, CDR2 SYDVKM. The CDR3 has 15 amino acids. The chain's CDR3 is CATKDGGTGAEKLFF. The CDR3 DNA reads TGTGCCACCAAGGATGGTGGGACAGGGGCTGAAAAACTGTTTTTT.

J is TRBJ2-2 and V is TRBV19, with TRBD2 matching 10 bases. V gave up 7 bases and J gave up 7 bases; unmatched junction bases: 6. CDR1 and CDR2 from the germline V gene are LNHDA and SQIVND (reference sequence). This CDR3 contains 14 residues. The CDR3 nucleotides are TGTGCCAGTACCGCTAGCGGGAGTGACGGGGAGCTGTTTTTT. It yields the protein CASTASGSDGELFF. The full variable domain, rest sourced from reference TRBV19 and TRBJ2-2, is DGGITQSPKYLFRKEGQNVTLSCEQNLNHDAMYWYRQDPGQGLRLIYYSQIVNDFQKGDIAEGYSVSREKKESFPLTVTSAQKNPTAFYLCASTASGSDGELFFGEGSRLTVL.

V usage is TRBV5-1 and J usage is TRBJ1-5, with 7 bases matching TRBD1. Germline CDR1 reads SGHRS; CDR2 reads YFSETQ. Trimming removed 3 bases from V and 0 bases from J; junction bases left unmatched: 3. CDR3 size: 15 residues. The CDR3 region has the DNA TGCGCCAGCAGCTGGGACAGCGATAGCAATCAGCCCCAGCATTTT. Protein sequence: CASSWDSDSNQPQHF.